The following is a T cell receptor beta chain sequence with its context. No antigen is known for it. Treatment in this sample: roughly 10-day PBMC culture with coronavirus spike peptide pools or control peptides (ViraFEST assay). Wells contained roughly 2.2 million PBMCs each, and these were cultured with roughly 11 IU/ml IL-2 and roughly 10 ug/ml peptide pools. The record originates from a study of vaccination and CD4 T cells after COVID-19. The Oncomine TCR Beta short-read assay sequenced DNA from cultured CD4+ T cells. TCRdb recomputed calls from the PCR reads with MiXCR, one row per CDR3 protein. The sample includes 10,000 to 15,000 distinct CDR3 sequences, 35% to 45% of them seen just once. Germline V gives CDR1 DFQATT, CDR2 SNEGSKA (reference sequence). The V and J ends lost 2 bases and 0 bases respectively, with 11 bases between them. The CDR3 spans 15 residues.

The sequencing sample was made of cultured CD4+ T cells from blood. The rearrangement uses TRBV20-1 and TRBJ1-3; unclear D gene. The receptor comes from a human donor with COVID-19. The chain's CDR3 is CSARTDGYSGNTIYF. The CDR3 nucleotides read TGCAGTGCTAGAACGGACGGATACTCTGGAAACACCATATATTTT.